Presented here are 6 T cell receptor beta chains from one specimen sequenced in a study of blood T cell repertoires in COVID-19. Sequencing used immunoSEQ multiplex PCR; TCRdb keeps in-frame clones, though not all of them. The sample shows over 300,000 clones, approximately 85% of them seen only once. Sequencing was done on a sample of peripheral blood. These receptors originate from a woman aged 50 to 60 with acute or convalescent COVID-19.

This clone occurred a few times. The chain carries TRBV7-9 and TRBJ2-1, with TRBD2 identical over 9 bases. V lost 11 bases, J lost 4 bases, and 3 bases stayed unmatched. CDR1 and CDR2 (germline): SEHNR, FQNEAQ (reference sequence). The CDR3 is 12 residues long. CDR3 in amino acids: CAWLAGYNEQFF. The CDR3 DNA reads TGTGCCTGGCTAGCGGGGTACAATGAGCAGTTCTTC.

This sequence joins TRBV7-6 and TRBJ2-1; 8 positions match TRBD2. The CDR3 has 16 amino acids. Germline V gene data show CDR1 as SGHVS and CDR2 as FNYEAQ. Trimming took 5 bases from V and 5 from J; bases not matched to a gene: 11. Written as DNA, the CDR3 is TGTGCCAGCAGCCCCAACGCGGGACTAGATAACAATGAGCAGTTCTTC. It yields the protein CASSPNAGLDNNEQFF.

The V and J genes are TRBV6-6 and TRBJ1-1; 7 positions agree with TRBD1. V was pared by 10 bases and J by 0 bases, with 2 bases of the junction left unmatched. CDR1 is MNHNY, CDR2 SVGAGI, per germline (reference sequence). The CDR3 is 12 residues long. The CDR3 loop reads CATDRVNTEAFF. The CDR3 DNA sequence: TGTGCCACCGACAGGGTGAACACTGAAGCTTTCTTT.

The chain employs TRBV18 and TRBJ2-1, with TRBD2 matching over 10 bases. With 2 bases clipped from V and 5 bases from J, the junction kept 3 bases outside the gene matches. The CDR3 length is 15 residues. CDR1 and CDR2 (germline): KGHSH, LQKENI. The CDR3 region is CASSPLAGGDNEQFF. As DNA, the CDR3 is TGTGCCAGCTCACCATTAGCGGGAGGCGACAATGAGCAGTTCTTC.

The genes are TRBV4-3 and TRBJ2-7; tentatively, D is TRBD2 (5 bases). V was clipped by 1 base and J by 3 bases, with 7 bases between them. There are 13 residues in the CDR3. Germline assignment: CDR1 LGHNA and CDR2 YSLEER. The CDR3 sequence is CASSQAGNYEQYF. CDR3 sequence (DNA): TGCGCCAGCAGCCAAGCCGGGAACTACGAGCAGTACTTC.

This sequence joins TRBV29-1 and TRBJ1-2; tentative D call: TRBD1 (6 bases). The germline V and J ends were trimmed by 4 bases and 1 base, with 13 bases remaining between them. The CDR3 spans 14 residues. Germline assignment: CDR1 SQVTM and CDR2 ANQGSEA. The CDR3 coding sequence is TGCAGCGTTGGATTGGCAGGGGATAACTATGGCTACACCTTC. This gives the protein CSVGLAGDNYGYTF.